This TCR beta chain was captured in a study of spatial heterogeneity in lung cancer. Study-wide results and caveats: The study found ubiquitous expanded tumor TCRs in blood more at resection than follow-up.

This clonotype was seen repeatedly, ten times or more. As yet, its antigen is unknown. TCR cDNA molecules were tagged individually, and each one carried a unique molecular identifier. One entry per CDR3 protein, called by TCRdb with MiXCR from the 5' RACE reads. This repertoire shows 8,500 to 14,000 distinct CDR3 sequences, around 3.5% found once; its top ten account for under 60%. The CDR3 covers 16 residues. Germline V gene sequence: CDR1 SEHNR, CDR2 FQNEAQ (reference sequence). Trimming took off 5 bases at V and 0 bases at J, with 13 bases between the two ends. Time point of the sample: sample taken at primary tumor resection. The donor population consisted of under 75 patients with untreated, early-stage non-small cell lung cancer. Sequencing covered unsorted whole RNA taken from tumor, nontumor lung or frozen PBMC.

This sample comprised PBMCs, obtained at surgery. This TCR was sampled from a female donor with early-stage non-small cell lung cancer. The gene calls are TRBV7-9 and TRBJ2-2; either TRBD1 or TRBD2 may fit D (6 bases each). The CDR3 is CASSKNRGANTGELFF. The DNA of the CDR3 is TGTGCCAGCAGCAAGAATAGGGGGGCGAACACCGGGGAGCTGTTTTTT. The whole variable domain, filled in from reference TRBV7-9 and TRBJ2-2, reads DTGVSQNPRHKITKRGQNVTFRCDPISEHNRLYWYRQTLGQGPEFLTYFQNEAQLEKSRLLSDRFSAERPKGSFSTLEIQRTEQGDSAMYLCASSKNRGANTGELFFGEGSRLTVL.